This TCR beta chain was observed in a study of CD8+CD57+ T cells in acquired aplastic anemia. About the research overall: Mean yield of DNA from sorted CD4+ and CD8+ cells was roughly 3.4 ug.

CDR1 is SGHRS and CDR2 is YFSETQ in the germline V gene. This CDR3 contains 15 residues. CDR3 and TCR beta VDJ profiling relied on genomic DNA as the template. TCRdb re-analysed the reads in MiXCR, keeping a single row per CDR3 protein. The data contain approximately 190,000 distinct CDR3 sequences, 48% of them singletons. Study results and caveats: Significant differences in CD8+ Simpson's diversity were not observed between patients and controls.

The sequenced patients had an expansion of CD8+CD57+ cells seen by flow cytometry. Prior therapy had not been administered to any patient at the time of blood sampling. A remark on this clonotype: No antigen is known for it.

This sequence originates from a human donor with aplastic anemia. The sequenced sample consisted of sorted CD4+, CD8+, or CD8+CD57+ T cells (not recorded which) from PBMCs. The chain has TRBV5-1 and TRBJ2-5, with 7 bases identical to TRBD1. The CDR3 DNA follows: TGCGCTAGCTATTCCGGGACAGTCCGTCCCGAGACCCAGTACTTC. The encoded protein is CASYSGTVRPETQYF.